This T cell receptor (beta chain) appears in the sequencing data of a study of cytomegalovirus exposure and HLA in healthy donors. V was trimmed by 0 bases and J by 4 bases, leaving 10 bases between them. The length of the CDR3 is 14 residues. CDR1 and CDR2 (germline): LGHNA, YNFKEQ. Both 60 Vbeta primers and 13 Jbeta primers went into the PCR. The method was immunoSEQ multiplex PCR; TCRdb's version includes in-frame clones alone and lacks a portion of them. The table gives 150,000 to 200,000 clones; the top ten clones make up 0.7% to 1% of it. The sequence was obtained from a woman in her late teens or twenties in good health and CMV-seropositive. The chain combines TRBV4-2 with TRBJ2-7; tentatively, D is TRBD1 (5 bases). Source material: PBMCs. CDR3 region: CASSQDLGAYEQYF. The CDR3 DNA is TGTGCCAGCAGCCAAGATTTAGGGGCATACGAGCAGTACTTC.